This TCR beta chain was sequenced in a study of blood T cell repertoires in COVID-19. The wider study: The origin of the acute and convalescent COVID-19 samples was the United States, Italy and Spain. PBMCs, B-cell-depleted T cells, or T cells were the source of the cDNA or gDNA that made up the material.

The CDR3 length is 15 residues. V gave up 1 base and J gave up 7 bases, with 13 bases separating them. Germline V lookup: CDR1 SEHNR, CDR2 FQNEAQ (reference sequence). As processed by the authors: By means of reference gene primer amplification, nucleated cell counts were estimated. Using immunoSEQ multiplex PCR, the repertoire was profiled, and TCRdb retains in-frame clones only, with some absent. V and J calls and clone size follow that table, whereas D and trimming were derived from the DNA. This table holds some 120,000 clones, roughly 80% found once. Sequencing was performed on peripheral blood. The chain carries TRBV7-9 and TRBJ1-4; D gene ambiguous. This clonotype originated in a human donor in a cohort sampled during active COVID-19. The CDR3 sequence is CASSLDRSPGEKLFF. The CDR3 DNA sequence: TGTGCCAGCAGCTTAGATCGGTCCCCGGGTGAAAAACTGTTTTTT.